The 5 T cell receptor beta chains given below trace back to one sample, sequenced in a study. Each CDR3 protein is one row after TCRdb ran MiXCR on the reads. Among fewer than 9,000 distinct CDR3 sequences, roughly 32% were seen once, and the ten largest hold about a fifth. Sequenced input: blood. The receptors shown here come from a human donor.

V is TRBV19 and J is TRBJ1-2; no firm D call. The V end lost 3 bases, the J end lost 1 base, and 6 bases lay between the germline ends. The CDR3 totals 13 residues. Per the germline V gene, CDR1 is LNHDA and CDR2 is SQIVND (reference sequence). For the CDR3, the DNA is TGTGCCAGTAGTATCACCAGTAACTATGGCTACACCTTC. Translation gives CASSITSNYGYTF.

As concerns this clonotype: A much larger clone lies one base from this, so it may be a read error. No conserved phenylalanine or tryptophan ends this CDR3, so it is likely a read error. The V and J genes are TRBV29-1 and TRBJ1-2; 8 bases map to TRBD1. The CDR3 consists of 11 residues. V shed 7 bases and J 9 bases; nucleotides not matched to a gene: 7. From germline, CDR1 is SQVTM and CDR2 ANQGSEA. CDR3 protein: CSGLTGASYTI. In DNA, the CDR3 is TGCAGCGGACTGACAGGGGCTAGCTACACCATC.

This chain uses TRBV4-2 with TRBJ1-1; D gene ambiguous. The germline CDR1 and CDR2 sequences are LGHNA and YNFKEQ. The V end was cut by 3 bases, the J end by 1 base, with 6 bases between. This CDR3 is 13 amino acids long. CDR3 sequence: CASSQSWNTEAFF. In DNA form, the CDR3 reads TGTGCCAGCAGCCAGAGCTGGAACACTGAAGCTTTCTTT.

This clonotype was recorded at least ten times. CDR3 amino acids: CASSLPTSGPVKPLEQYF. In DNA, the CDR3 is TGTGCCAGCAGTCTGCCGACTAGCGGGCCCGTTAAACCCTTGGAGCAGTACTTC. This chain connects TRBV6-2 or TRBV6-3 to TRBJ2-7; 10 bases match TRBD2. Losses at the gene ends were 5 bases for V and 7 bases for J; bases not matched to a gene: 20. This CDR3 contains 18 residues. Germline lookup yields CDR1 MNHEY and CDR2 SVGEGT.

Sample share makes this clonotype medium-sized. The chain employs TRBV4-2 and TRBJ1-1; the match to TRBD1 covers 9 bases. Germline CDR1 and CDR2: LGHNA and YNFKEQ. V was pared by 11 bases and J by 4 bases, with 8 bases of the junction left unmatched. This CDR3 comprises 13 residues. CDR3 coding DNA: TGTGCCTCGCAACAGGGGGCAATCACTGAAGCTTTCTTT. Protein sequence: CASQQGAITEAFF.